The rows below give T cell receptor beta chains drawn from one sample of a study of T cell repertoires in cytomegalovirus infection. TCRdb re-called the reads through MiXCR, storing one row per CDR3 protein. The repertoire holds 750,000 to 950,000 distinct CDR3 sequences, with approximately 32% as singletons. No antigens are known for them. This sample comprised cultured CD8+ T cells from PBMCs, obtained from culture after CMV antigen stimulation. These receptors were taken from a human donor in good health (CMV status not recorded). Some clones in this sample may be carry-over from other donors' samples. Each CDR3 is given without its conserved first and last residue.

V gene	J gene	CDR3 protein
TRBV20-1	TRBJ2-3	SARAASGGAKTDTQY
TRBV6-6	TRBJ1-1	ASSRGGGSEAF
TRBV27	TRBJ1-4	ASGRGNEKLF
TRBV19	TRBJ1-1	ASSREWDTEAF
TRBV5-1	TRBJ1-2	ASSLAGEGYLYGYT
TRBV6-1	TRBJ2-3	ASSYISLAGPEADTQY
TRBV7-9	TRBJ2-5	ASSFRTSASETQY
TRBV7-6	TRBJ2-1	ASSPWGSNEQF
TRBV27	TRBJ2-1	ASAQGQSYNEQF
TRBV3-1	TRBJ2-1	ASSQDFQNNEQF
TRBV7-3	TRBJ2-1	ASSIQQSGSRNEQF
TRBV7-9	TRBJ1-1	ASSMSGTEAF
TRBV27	TRBJ1-2	ASRFLPGQGLVNYGYT
TRBV4-1	TRBJ1-5	ASSQVGLEVRGSIQPQH
TRBV7-9	TRBJ2-5	ADGQGAGETQY
TRBV6-1	TRBJ1-5	ASSEGRGPDQPQH
TRBV20-1	TRBJ1-1	SARDEGEAF
TRBV5-3	TRBJ2-7	ARRRRGWTSTYEQY
TRBV7-9	TRBJ1-1	ASRRDRGEAF
TRBV7-6	TRBJ2-7	ASSRTGGRRDGPSYEQY
TRBV4-1	TRBJ2-3	ASSQVPGGGRRTDTQY
TRBV10-1	TRBJ2-2	ASSSGQGSYTGELF
TRBV9	TRBJ2-3	ASSVEGLRYSTDTQY
TRBV6-2/TRBV6-3	TRBJ2-3	ASGGKYRGHFTDTQY
TRBV27	TRBJ1-5	ASSHPGTQKYSNQPQH
TRBV13	TRBJ2-2	ASSSTLSGEGNTGELF
TRBV7-2	TRBJ1-2	ASSLALGREGYGYT
TRBV7-9	TRBJ1-2	ASSSAGARYT
TRBV7-9	TRBJ1-1	ASSLTGFGNTEAF
TRBV7-2	TRBJ2-6	ASSLARDGSSGANVLT
TRBV7-2	TRBJ2-7	ASSLPVGINHEQY
TRBV7-9	TRBJ1-1	ASSLKVGLNTEAF
TRBV12-3/TRBV12-4	TRBJ2-1	ASSFPTAYNEQF
TRBV10-3	TRBJ1-1	AISDEVTRNTEAF
TRBV7-6	TRBJ2-1	ASRGSAGNEQF
TRBV4-2	TRBJ2-3	ASSHSAGTVLDTQY
TRBV27	TRBJ1-2	ASSLSGTWGYGYT
TRBV7-6	TRBJ2-2	ASSPEPVTGELF
TRBV12-3/TRBV12-4	TRBJ2-3	ASSAGGILGTDTQY
TRBV7-9	TRBJ1-5	ASSLGQGNQPQR
TRBV7-9	TRBJ2-3	ASTGRGAVTDTQY
TRBV7-2	TRBJ2-1	ASSPFIGSKQF
TRBV6-5	TRBJ2-7	ASSYSRQGYEQY
TRBV25-1	TRBJ1-1	ASSERGGQEAF
TRBV6-6	TRBJ2-7	ASSYSTGGGYEQY
TRBV28	TRBJ1-1	ASSLGMMGLGTEAF
TRBV19	TRBJ2-1	ASRDKGRRNNEQF
TRBV27	TRBJ2-1	ASSFRTNEQF
TRBV27	TRBJ2-5	ASQGLAGAVKETQY
TRBV14	TRBJ2-1	ASSQVGTGAYNEQF
TRBV10-3	TRBJ1-1	AITTTGGPSPNTEAF
TRBV12-5	TRBJ1-2	ASGLLGANGYT
TRBV6-4	TRBJ2-3	ASSDGEGASTDTQY
TRBV7-9	TRBJ2-7	ASSLEGTSSYEQY
TRBV28	TRBJ2-3	ASSLIGTASTDTRY
TRBV11-1	TRBJ2-1	ASSFRTSPPDEQF
TRBV7-9	TRBJ1-2	ASSSLARQAHYGYT
TRBV7-8	TRBJ2-5	ASTGEDQETQY